The T cell receptor beta chain under discussion was sequenced for a study of T cells after yellow fever vaccination. Study background: SMART-Seq v4 Ultra Low Input prepared libraries from low-cell fractions. Findings and limits, study-wide: Post-booster repertoires again held most primary-vaccination clones (just under 97% CD4, roughly 88% CD8). The presence of abundant clonotypes contaminating from the bulk population was possible in FACS-sorted repertoires.

This clonotype was detected only a few times. Its antigen is unknown. 5'RACE template switching produced TCR cDNA carrying a universal primer site and UMIs. TCRdb fed the 5' RACE reads into MiXCR, producing one record per CDR3 protein. The table lists approximately 350,000 distinct CDR3 sequences, more than 9% of them singletons. The CDR3 runs to 14 residues. The ends were cut back, 1 base at V and 6 bases at J, with 11 bases in the middle. CDR1 SGHDT and CDR2 YYEEEE come from the germline V gene. The sequencing used PBMCs, collected on the day of the first yellow fever vaccination. This rearrangement joins TRBV5-6 to TRBJ1-5, with a weak D call TRBD1 (5 bases). This TCR came from a man aged 18 to 30 who received the YFV17D yellow fever vaccine. The DNA for the CDR3 is TGTGCCAGCAGCTTGAGGGGCGCCGGTCAGCCCCAGCATTTT. The encoded protein is CASSLRGAGQPQHF.